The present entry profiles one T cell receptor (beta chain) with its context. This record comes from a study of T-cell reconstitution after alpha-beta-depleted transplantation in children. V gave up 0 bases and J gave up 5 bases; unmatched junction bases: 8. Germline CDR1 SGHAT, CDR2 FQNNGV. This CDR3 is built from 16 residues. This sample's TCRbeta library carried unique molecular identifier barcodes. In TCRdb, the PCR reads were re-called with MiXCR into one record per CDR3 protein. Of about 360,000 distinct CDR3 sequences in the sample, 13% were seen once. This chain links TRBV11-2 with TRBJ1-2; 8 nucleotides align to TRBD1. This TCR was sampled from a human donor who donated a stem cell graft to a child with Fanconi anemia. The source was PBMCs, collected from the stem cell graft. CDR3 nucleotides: TGTGCCAGCAGCTTAGATGCCGGGACAGGTTCTTATGGCTACACCTTC. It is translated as CASSLDAGTGSYGYTF.